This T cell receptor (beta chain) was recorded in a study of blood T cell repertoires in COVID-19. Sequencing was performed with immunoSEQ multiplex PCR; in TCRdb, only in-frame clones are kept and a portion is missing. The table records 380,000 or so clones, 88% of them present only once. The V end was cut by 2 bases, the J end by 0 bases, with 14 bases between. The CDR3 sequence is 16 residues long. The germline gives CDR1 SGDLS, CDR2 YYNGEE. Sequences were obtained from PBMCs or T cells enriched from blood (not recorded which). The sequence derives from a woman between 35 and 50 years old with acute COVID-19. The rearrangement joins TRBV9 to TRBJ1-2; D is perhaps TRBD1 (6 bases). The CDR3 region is CASSVRQDLANYGYTF. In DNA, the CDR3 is TGTGCCAGCAGCGTTAGACAGGACCTAGCTAACTATGGCTACACCTTC.